Many counts were recorded for the clone carrying this TCR beta chain. Its target is unknown. MiXCR, run by TCRdb on the PCR reads, gives a single entry per CDR3 protein. The repertoire holds some 100,000 distinct CDR3 sequences, with under 20% as singletons. The sample belongs to a study of molecular identifiers for immune sequencing clone quantification. Points from the study as a whole: Spiked-in Jurkat TCR RNA corresponding to one cell was reported as detectable against 1 million or so naive cells. Molecules of identical TCR sharing a barcode could underestimate highly expanded clone sizes.

The V gene lost 3 bases and the J gene lost 0 bases, with 16 bases spanning the gap. CDR1 SGHRS and CDR2 YFSETQ come from the germline V gene. This CDR3 has 17 amino acids. Sequencing libraries of naive CD8 cells derived from roughly 20,000 to 1,000,000 sorted cells with 10%, 30% or 50% RNA. Isolation of naive CD8 T cells was achieved by sorting on a CD8+CD4-CCR7+CD45RA+ phenotype. The sequencing input was naive CD8+ T cells from blood, with Jurkat cell RNA spiked in. Subset given: FACS-sorted CD8+CD4-CCR7+CD45RA+ naive T cells. The clonotype comes from a human donor in good health. Some libraries in this study had Jurkat cell RNA spiked in. V is TRBV5-1 and J is TRBJ2-1; D is ambiguous. CDR3 protein: CASSYGPSLSSYNEQFF. CDR3 coding DNA: TGCGCCAGCAGCTACGGTCCCAGCCTCAGCTCCTACAATGAGCAGTTCTTC.